The clone carrying this T cell receptor (beta chain) has just one count. With 60 Vbeta and 13 Jbeta primers, the PCR was carried out. Sequencing used immunoSEQ multiplex PCR; TCRdb keeps in-frame clones, though not all of them. This sample yields approximately 140,000 clones, of which 75% to 80% are seen a single time; 4% to 6% belongs to the top ten. The CDR3 contains 15 residues. From germline, CDR1 is GTSNPN and CDR2 SVGIG (reference sequence). V gave up 5 bases and J gave up 2 bases; unmatched junction bases: 8. The data belong to a study of cytomegalovirus exposure and HLA in healthy donors. The V call is TRBV30, the J call TRBJ1-2, with TRBD1 matching over 10 bases. This receptor was identified in a woman in her forties or fifties in good health and CMV-seronegative. Material for sequencing was PBMCs. CDR3 residues: CAWYTPGQGNYGYTF. The CDR3 DNA sequence: TGTGCCTGGTATACCCCGGGACAGGGGAACTATGGCTACACCTTC.